These 11 T cell receptor beta chains were sequenced from one sample in a study of T cells after yellow fever vaccination. Via MiXCR, TCRdb re-called the 5' RACE reads, giving one row per CDR3 protein. Of a few hundred thousand distinct CDR3 sequences in the sample, approximately 3.8% were seen once. The source was PBMCs, collected on the day of the yellow fever booster vaccination. These TCRs come from a man between 18 and 29 years old who received the YFV17D yellow fever vaccine.

This clonotype was detected a few times. The V call is TRBV10-3, the J call TRBJ2-2; TRBD1 or TRBD2 may be the D gene (5 bases each). V was trimmed by 8 bases and J by 6 bases, leaving 16 bases between them. The CDR3 is made up of 14 amino acids. The germline gives CDR1 ENHRY, CDR2 SYGVKD. The CDR3 DNA sequence: TGTGCCATCGAGGCCGGGACCGGGGCCGGGGAGCTGTTTTTT. This translates into CAIEAGTGAGELFF.

The genes are TRBV18 and TRBJ1-1; D remains unclear. The ends were cut back, 2 bases at V and 1 base at J, with 11 bases in the middle. This CDR3 is built from 15 residues. Germline V gene sequence: CDR1 KGHSH, CDR2 LQKENI. CDR3 sequence reads: CASSPVVRANTEAFF. The CDR3 nucleotides read TGTGCCAGCTCACCAGTTGTGAGGGCGAACACTGAAGCTTTCTTT.

This clonotype was seen at least ten times. The chain recombines TRBV7-6 with TRBJ1-1; D perhaps matches TRBD1 (6 bases). This CDR3 contains 16 residues. V was cut by 3 bases and J by 0 bases, with 14 bases left in between. Germline V lookup: CDR1 SGHVS, CDR2 FNYEAQ. CDR3 DNA: TGTGCCAGCAGCTTGTGGTCGGGGACAATGAACACTGAAGCTTTCTTT. Amino acid sequence: CASSLWSGTMNTEAFF.

Only a few counts were recorded for this clonotype. The J gene is TRBJ2-7, the V gene TRBV9; D remains unclear. V lost 4 bases and J lost 5, with 13 bases in between. This CDR3 has 13 residues. The germline gives CDR1 SGDLS, CDR2 YYNGEE. The DNA for the CDR3 is TGTGCCAGCAGCCCCCGCCCTTTCGACGAGCAGTACTTC. Translating it yields CASSPRPFDEQYF.

Only a few counts were recorded for this clonotype. The V gene is TRBV2, the J gene TRBJ2-7; D possibly corresponds to TRBD1 (5 bases). CDR1 and CDR2 (germline): SNHLY, FYNNEI. This CDR3 has 13 amino acids. V gave up 8 bases and J gave up 2 bases, with 13 bases separating them. The CDR3 spells CASQEPRAYEQYF. CDR3 nucleotide sequence: TGTGCCAGCCAGGAACCCAGGGCCTACGAGCAGTACTTC.

This clonotype was seen ten or more times. The rearrangement uses TRBV5-1 and TRBJ1-1, with D tentatively TRBD1 (5 bases). V shed 3 bases and J shed 4 bases, with 16 bases lying between them. This CDR3 is built from 15 residues. CDR1 and CDR2 (germline): SGHRS, YFSETQ. The CDR3 region is CASSYRGGFSTEAFF. Here the CDR3 DNA reads TGCGCCAGCAGCTACCGTGGGGGGTTCAGCACTGAAGCTTTCTTT.

This clonotype was picked up a small number of times. The rearrangement joins TRBV20-1 to TRBJ1-2, with TRBD1 as a possible D gene (5 bases). CDR3 length equals 13 residues. Trimming shortened V by 3 bases and J by 3 bases, and 11 bases separated the two germline ends. The germline gives CDR1 DFQATT, CDR2 SNEGSKA (reference sequence). CDR3 in amino acids: CSARTVRDYGYTF. The CDR3 region has the DNA TGCAGTGCTAGGACAGTCCGGGACTATGGCTACACCTTC.

This clonotype was seen only a few times. The rearrangement joins TRBV7-8 to TRBJ1-1; D is uncertain. The germline CDR1 and CDR2 sequences are SGHVS and FQNEAQ. Trimming pared 7 bases from V and 4 bases from J, leaving 16 bases between. The CDR3 consists of 14 residues. The CDR3 nucleotides are TGTGCCAGCAAGGTGGTGGGTAGAGTCACTGAAGCTTTCTTT. Translated: CASKVVGRVTEAFF.

Only a few counts were recorded for this clonotype. The chain employs TRBV19 and TRBJ2-7, with D perhaps TRBD1 or TRBD2 (5 bases each). V was trimmed by 6 bases and J by 6 bases, leaving 15 bases between them. The CDR3 is made up of 13 amino acids. In germline, CDR1 is LNHDA, CDR2 SQIVND (reference sequence). CDR3 sequence reads: CASSQAAGSEQYF. The CDR3 coding sequence is TGTGCCAGTAGCCAGGCCGCAGGGAGCGAGCAGTACTTC.

This clonotype was detected ten times or more. This chain connects TRBV7-8 to TRBJ2-3, with D unclear. V lost 4 bases and J 6 bases, leaving 11 bases between the germline ends. Germline V gene data show CDR1 as SGHVS and CDR2 as FQNEAQ. The CDR3 runs to 13 residues. The CDR3 nucleotides are TGTGCCAGCAGCTCCTTGACTCGCGATACGCAGTATTTT. This codes for CASSSLTRDTQYF.

This clonotype was observed at least ten times. V usage is TRBV27 and J usage is TRBJ1-3; D unclear. The CDR3 spans 14 residues. The V gene's germline CDR1 is MNHEY and CDR2 SMNVEV (reference sequence). Trimming left V 5 bases short and J 0 bases short, with 8 bases between. The CDR3 DNA is TGTGCCAGCAGTGTGACATACTCTGGAAACACCATATATTTT. Amino acids: CASSVTYSGNTIYF.